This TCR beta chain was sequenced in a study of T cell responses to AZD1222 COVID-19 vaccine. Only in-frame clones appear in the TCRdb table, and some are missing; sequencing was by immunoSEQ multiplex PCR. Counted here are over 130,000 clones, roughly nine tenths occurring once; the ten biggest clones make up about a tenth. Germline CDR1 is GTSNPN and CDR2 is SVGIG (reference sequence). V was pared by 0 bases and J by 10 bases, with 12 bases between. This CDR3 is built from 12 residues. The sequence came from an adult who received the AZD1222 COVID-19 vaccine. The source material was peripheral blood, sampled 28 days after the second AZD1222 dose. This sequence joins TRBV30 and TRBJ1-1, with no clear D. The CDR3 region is CAWSVGTLGAFF. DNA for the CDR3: TGTGCCTGGAGTGTAGGAACGCTGGGAGCTTTCTTT.